The TCR beta chain under discussion was sequenced for a study of T cells in localized non-small cell lung cancer. Germline V gives CDR1 KGHSH, CDR2 LQKENI. This CDR3 spans 11 amino acids. V was clipped by 3 bases and J by 8 bases, with 5 bases between them. The assay was immunoSEQ multiplex PCR, and TCRdb's table has in-frame clones only and misses some. The sample yields tens of thousands of clones, approximately 82% seen once. V and J are TRBV18 and TRBJ2-1; possible D gene TRBD2, 5 bases. This clonotype was obtained from a female donor aged 60 or older with stage II squamous cell lung carcinoma. Sequencing used peripheral blood, obtained before any cancer treatment. In DNA form, the CDR3 reads TGTGCCAGCTCACCGAGGGATGAGCAGTTCTTC. Translated: CASSPRDEQFF.